The 28 T cell receptor beta chains reported below all come from one sample, sequenced in a study of cytomegalovirus exposure and HLA in healthy donors. Use of 60 Vbeta and 13 Jbeta primers characterized the PCR. The protocol was immunoSEQ multiplex PCR, while the TCRdb copy is restricted to in-frame clones and leaves out a portion. The table lists 150,000 to 200,000 clones, approximately 81% of them singletons, with 0.2% to 0.3% in the top ten. The material sequenced was PBMCs. The receptor set was obtained from a boy younger than 18 in good health and CMV-seronegative.

This clone appeared a few times. The chain uses TRBV9 and TRBJ1-2; 10 nucleotides align to TRBD1. J was trimmed by 2 bases and V by 2 bases; bases with no gene match: 3. Germline V gives CDR1 SGDLS, CDR2 YYNGEE. CDR3 size: 15 residues. For the CDR3, the DNA is TGTGCCAGCAGCGTTGGGACAGGGGTAAACTATGGCTACACCTTC. Translating gives CASSVGTGVNYGYTF.

DNA of the CDR3: TGCGCCAGCAGCTTGCCTAGAGGTGGAGAGACCCAGTACTTC. It specifies CASSLPRGGETQYF. V usage is TRBV5-1 and J usage is TRBJ2-5; D not certain. Germline V gene lookup returns CDR1 SGHRS and CDR2 YFSETQ. With 1 base removed from V and 4 bases from J, the gap between germline ends came to 11 bases. The CDR3 is 14 residues long. The full variable domain, with the rest looked up from reference TRBV5-1 and TRBJ2-5, is KAGVTQTPRYLIKTRGQQVTLSCSPISGHRSVSWYQQTPGQGLQFLFEYFSETQRNKGNFPGRFSGRQFSNSRSEMNVSTLELGDSALYLCASSLPRGGETQYFGPGTRLLVL.

A few counts support this clone. J is TRBJ2-3 and V is TRBV6-5; 9 nucleotides line up with TRBD2. J lost 5 bases, V lost 4 bases, and 7 bases had no gene match. The CDR3 is 15 amino acids. Germline V gene data show CDR1 as MNHEY and CDR2 as SVGAGI. Here the CDR3 reads CASSFSSGGLDTQYF. CDR3 nucleotides: TGTGCCAGCAGTTTCTCCAGCGGGGGGTTAGATACGCAGTATTTT.

V gene TRBV7-9 combines with J gene TRBJ2-7, with a possible D match to TRBD2 (6 bases). Germline V gene data show CDR1 as SEHNR and CDR2 as FQNEAQ (reference sequence). The CDR3 runs 14 residues. The V end lost 5 bases, the J end lost 7 bases, and 18 bases lay between the germline ends. The CDR3 nucleotides read TGTGCCAGCAGCCCACGGGACTTCCCAGGAGAGCAGTACTTC. This translates into CASSPRDFPGEQYF.

The chain links TRBV7-9 to TRBJ2-7; TRBD2 is a possible D gene (6 bases). This CDR3 has 16 amino acids. V was pared by 1 base and J by 1 base, with 14 bases between. From germline, CDR1 is SEHNR and CDR2 FQNEAQ (reference sequence). This chain's CDR3 is CASSLGQLARSYEQYF. The DNA for the CDR3 is TGTGCCAGCAGCTTAGGACAGCTAGCGCGATCCTACGAGCAGTACTTC.

This sequence joins TRBV27 and TRBJ2-7, with D uncertain. Germline CDR1 reads MNHEY; CDR2 reads SMNVEV (reference sequence). Trimming pared 2 bases from V and 1 base from J, leaving 9 bases between. The CDR3 has 14 residues. In DNA, the CDR3 is TGTGCCAGCAGTTTAAGAGAGGAATCCTACGAGCAGTACTTC. This sequence encodes CASSLREESYEQYF.

This clone appeared once. J is TRBJ2-2 and V is TRBV14, with unresolved D. Germline loops: CDR1 SGHDN, CDR2 FVKESK. The CDR3 sequence is 14 residues long. Trimming cost V 3 bases and J 3 bases, with 8 bases left between them. This CDR3 is CASSHRSYTGELFF. Here the CDR3 DNA reads TGTGCCAGCAGCCACAGGTCCTACACCGGGGAGCTGTTTTTT.

V gene TRBV5-1 combines with J gene TRBJ2-5, with D possibly TRBD1 on 8 matching bases. Germline CDR1 SGHRS, CDR2 YFSETQ. The CDR3 contains 15 residues. V lost 4 bases and J lost 1, with 14 bases in between. The CDR3 nucleotides read TGCGCCAGCAGCAGGGGGGGACAGGCCCAAGAGACCCAGTACTTC. Translating it yields CASSRGGQAQETQYF.

The chain carries TRBV5-1 and TRBJ2-7, with TRBD2 matching 11 bases. The CDR3 is made up of 16 amino acids. Trimming removed 3 bases from V and 7 bases from J; junction bases left unmatched: 12. Germline lookup yields CDR1 SGHRS and CDR2 YFSETQ. CDR3 region: CASSYSGGAPEGEQYF. Written as DNA, the CDR3 is TGCGCCAGCAGCTATAGCGGGGGGGCCCCTGAGGGGGAGCAGTACTTC.

The chain couples TRBV5-4 to TRBJ2-5; 9 bases align to TRBD1. Unmatched junction bases numbered 3, after V lost 2 bases and J lost 1 base. The germline CDR1 and CDR2 sequences are SGHNT and YYREEE (reference sequence). The length of the CDR3 is 15 residues. CDR3 region: CASSLDRGTQETQYF. The DNA for the CDR3 is TGTGCCAGCAGCTTAGACAGGGGGACCCAAGAGACCCAGTACTTC.

The chain combines TRBV4-3 with TRBJ1-5; D unclear. The V end was cut by 0 bases, the J end by 9 bases, with 15 bases between. The CDR3 extends over 15 amino acids. CDR1 and CDR2 from the germline V gene are LGHNA and YSLEER. CDR3 loop: CASSQDHGGSGPQHF. CDR3 bases: TGCGCCAGCAGCCAAGATCATGGTGGATCAGGGCCCCAGCATTTT.

This clone was observed once. The genes are TRBV6-5 and TRBJ2-1; 9 bases match TRBD2. CDR3 length equals 16 residues. J lost 4 bases, V lost 4 bases, and 8 bases had no gene match. In germline, CDR1 is MNHEY, CDR2 SVGAGI. The DNA for the CDR3 is TGTGCCAGCAGTTCCATCGGACTAGCGCCATACAATGAGCAGTTCTTC. Encoded protein: CASSSIGLAPYNEQFF.

The V gene is TRBV15, the J gene TRBJ1-6; possible D gene TRBD1, 5 bases. The length of the CDR3 is 16 residues. Trimming took off 5 bases at V and 3 bases at J, with 14 bases between the two ends. Germline CDR1 and CDR2: LNHNV and YYDKDF (reference sequence). The CDR3, as DNA: TGTGCCACCAGCGGACGAGACAGCCACTATAATTCACCCCTCCACTTT. Translating gives CATSGRDSHYNSPLHF.

This clone appeared once. The V call is TRBV2, the J call TRBJ2-1; 7 bases map to TRBD1. This CDR3 has 13 amino acids. Germline trimming cut 4 bases from V and 7 bases from J; bases unmatched to any gene: 4. The germline V gene has CDR1 SNHLY and CDR2 FYNNEI. CDR3 in amino acids: CASSVLQGNEQFF. Written as DNA, the CDR3 is TGTGCCAGCAGTGTACTACAGGGGAATGAGCAGTTCTTC.

The chain combines TRBV30 with TRBJ1-5, with a tentative D call TRBD1 (5 bases). The germline gives CDR1 GTSNPN, CDR2 SVGIG (reference sequence). CDR3 length: 13 residues. Trimming shortened V by 3 bases and J by 0 bases, and 6 bases separated the two germline ends. CDR3: CAWRTDSNQPQHF. The CDR3 bases are TGTGCCTGGAGGACAGATAGCAATCAGCCCCAGCATTTT. Full variable domain (remainder filled in from reference TRBV30 and TRBJ1-5): SQTIHQWPATLVQPVGSPLSLECTVEGTSNPNLYWYRQAAGRGLQLLFYSVGIGQISSEVPQNLSASRPQDRQFILSSKKLLLSDSGFYLCAWRTDSNQPQHFGDGTRLSIL.

The rearrangement links TRBV5-1 to TRBJ2-1, with 7 bases lining up with TRBD1. Germline CDR1 is SGHRS and CDR2 is YFSETQ. The J segment lost 0 bases and the V segment lost 7 bases, leaving 7 bases of the junction unmatched. This CDR3 has 15 residues. As DNA, the CDR3 is TGCGCCAGCGGCGGACAGGCAAGCTCCTACAATGAGCAGTTCTTC. Protein product: CASGGQASSYNEQFF.

The chain has TRBV29-1 and TRBJ2-7; tentatively, D is TRBD1 (7 bases). The CDR3 totals 14 residues. CDR1 is SQVTM, CDR2 ANQGSEA, per germline. Trimming took off 4 bases at V and 4 bases at J, with 17 bases between the two ends. CDR3 nucleotide sequence: TGCAGCGTTGGTCCTAGACAGGGAGGTTACGAGCAGTACTTC. As protein: CSVGPRQGGYEQYF.

The chain is built from TRBV30 and TRBJ1-5; no firm D call. Trimming pared 2 bases from V and 1 base from J, leaving 6 bases between. The CDR3 length is 13 residues. CDR1 and CDR2 (germline): GTSNPN, SVGIG (reference sequence). Here the CDR3 reads CAWSKLSNQPQHF. In nucleotides, the CDR3 is TGTGCCTGGAGTAAGCTGAGCAATCAGCCCCAGCATTTT. The full variable domain, with the rest looked up from reference TRBV30 and TRBJ1-5, is SQTIHQWPATLVQPVGSPLSLECTVEGTSNPNLYWYRQAAGRGLQLLFYSVGIGQISSEVPQNLSASRPQDRQFILSSKKLLLSDSGFYLCAWSKLSNQPQHFGDGTRLSIL.

This chain connects TRBV5-1 to TRBJ2-7, with 10 bases identical to TRBD2. CDR1 is SGHRS, CDR2 YFSETQ, per germline. Trimming removed 3 bases from V and 5 bases from J; junction bases left unmatched: 8. The CDR3 runs 15 residues. The CDR3 DNA reads as TGCGCCAGCAGCTCCTTTAGCGGGGGGTTGGACGAGCAGTACTTC. Encoded protein: CASSSFSGGLDEQYF.

The chain recombines TRBV4-2 with TRBJ1-2; tentative D call: TRBD1 (6 bases). Germline CDR1 is LGHNA and CDR2 is YNFKEQ. CDR3 length: 13 amino acids. V was cut by 4 bases and J by 2 bases, with 8 bases left in between. CDR3 bases: TGTGCCAGCAGCCTCGACAGGAACTATGGCTACACCTTC. Translating it yields CASSLDRNYGYTF.

The chain joins TRBV7-9 to TRBJ1-2; D uncertain. The CDR3 consists of 13 residues. V was cut by 0 bases and J by 8 bases, with 10 bases left in between. Germline-derived CDR1 and CDR2 are SEHNR and FQNEAQ (reference sequence). CDR3 in amino acids: CASSLAGVGGYTF. CDR3 DNA sequence: TGTGCCAGCAGCTTAGCCGGGGTTGGCGGCTACACCTTC.

This clone appeared a few times. The rearrangement links TRBV28 to TRBJ2-1, with D tentatively TRBD1 (6 bases). Trimming left V 9 bases short and J 0 bases short, with 12 bases between. The CDR3 extends over 14 amino acids. Germline values: CDR1 MDHEN, CDR2 SYDVKM. The CDR3 reads CASQGQSSYNEQFF. The CDR3 coding sequence is TGTGCCAGTCAGGGGCAGAGCTCCTACAATGAGCAGTTCTTC.

The V and J genes are TRBV7-3 and TRBJ2-3; 8 bases line up with TRBD2. The CDR3 has 17 residues. Trimming took 5 bases from V and 2 from J; bases not matched to a gene: 12. Germline V gene data show CDR1 as SGHTA and CDR2 as FQGTGA. This CDR3 is CASSQTVAGGPTDTQYF. Written as DNA, the CDR3 is TGTGCCAGCAGCCAAACTGTGGCGGGAGGACCCACAGATACGCAGTATTTT.

The J gene is TRBJ1-1, the V gene TRBV29-1; no reliable D call. Germline-derived CDR1 and CDR2 are SQVTM and ANQGSEA. This CDR3 contains 14 residues. V was pared by 4 bases and J by 4 bases, with 16 bases between. The CDR3 bases are TGCAGCGTTGTTGTCGGGGTAAGGGTCACTGAAGCTTTCTTT. Translated, it gives CSVVVGVRVTEAFF.

The rearrangement joins TRBV5-6 to TRBJ1-5; D not resolved. CDR1 and CDR2 (germline): SGHDT, YYEEEE. This CDR3 contains 14 residues. V was trimmed by 1 base and J by 1 base, leaving 6 bases between them. CDR3 amino acids: CASSLTKSNQPQHF. CDR3 in DNA: TGTGCCAGCAGCTTGACAAAGAGCAATCAGCCCCAGCATTTT.

The chain is built from TRBV15 and TRBJ1-2; perhaps TRBD1 as D (6 bases). The ends were cut back, 4 bases at V and 7 bases at J, with 16 bases in the middle. In germline, CDR1 is LNHNV, CDR2 YYDKDF (reference sequence). The CDR3 length is 14 residues. This chain's CDR3 is CATSMEQGLSGYTF. For the CDR3, the DNA is TGTGCCACCAGCATGGAACAGGGCCTAAGTGGCTACACCTTC.

V is TRBV30 and J is TRBJ2-5, with D possibly TRBD2 on 5 matching bases. Germline CDR1 reads GTSNPN; CDR2 reads SVGIG (reference sequence). V lost 3 bases and J lost 11, with 13 bases in between. The CDR3 totals 11 residues. The CDR3 DNA reads as TGTGCCTGGAGCCCAGGACTGGAGCAGTACTTC. It codes for CAWSPGLEQYF.

This clone has just a few counts. V is TRBV4-1 and J is TRBJ1-1, with a tentative D call TRBD1 (5 bases). Trimming took 4 bases from V and 0 from J, leaving 18 bases between them. CDR3 length: 17 residues. Per germline, CDR1 MGHRA and CDR2 YSYEKL. CDR3 loop: CASSRLTGVNLNTEAFF. The CDR3 DNA follows: TGCGCCAGCAGCCGCCTGACGGGGGTCAATTTGAACACTGAAGCTTTCTTT.